This TCR beta chain was captured in a study of Ad26.COV2.S vaccination and SARS-CoV-2 variants. Study-wide background: By the intramuscular route, Ad26.COV2.S was given once, or twice 56 days apart.

Profiling relied on immunoSEQ multiplex PCR, and the TCRdb table lists in-frame clones only, not all of them. The table records a few hundred thousand clones, 80% to 95% of them present only once. As for treatment: roughly 20 received Ad26.COV2.S at low or high dose, single or two shots; several received placebo; per-sample allocation not given. Sampling was performed 63 days after the first vaccine or placebo injection. V was cut by 2 bases and J by 4 bases, with 8 bases left in between. There are 13 residues in the CDR3. In the case of this clone: Its antigen is as yet unknown. This sample includes further DNA sequences coding for the same CDR3.

The study, taken as a whole, reports: Reports say spike-specific CD8+ and CD4+ T cell responses covered substantial breadth after vaccination. Non-spike TCR breadth showed similarity between vaccine and placebo recipients.

The chain combines TRBV12-3 or TRBV12-4 with TRBJ2-5; D unclear. This receptor was obtained from a person between 18 and 65 years old who received the Ad26.COV2.S COVID-19 vaccine or a placebo. The material was peripheral blood, obtained in a trial of Ad26.COV2.S vaccine versus placebo. The CDR3 sequence: CASSLSGVETQYF. Written as DNA, the CDR3 is TGTGCCAGCAGTTTATCGGGCGTAGAGACCCAGTACTTC.